This entry is about one T cell receptor beta chain. This entry is derived from a study of shared clonotypes between healthy human individuals. Sequencing was performed with immunoSEQ multiplex PCR; in TCRdb, only in-frame clones are kept and a portion is missing. The table has approximately 1,000,000 clones, 75% to 80% seen once. With 0 bases clipped from V and 2 bases from J, the junction kept 8 bases outside the gene matches. Germline-derived CDR1 and CDR2 are SGHDT and YYEEEE. The CDR3 loop spans 17 amino acids. The chain employs TRBV5-6 and TRBJ2-3, with 8 bases identical to TRBD2. The clonotype was recovered from a young man in good health. Some clones in this sample may be carry-over from other donors' samples. Material for sequencing was memory CD4+ T cells from PBMCs. Sample subset: CD45RA-negative fraction. The CDR3 DNA reads as TGTGCCAGCAGCTTGGCCCAGGTAGCGGGACTCACAGATACGCAGTATTTT. As protein: CASSLAQVAGLTDTQYF.